Included here is one T cell receptor (beta chain) sequence, with context. Its antigen is as yet unknown. This entry belongs to a study of shared clonotypes between healthy human individuals. Study-level background: Sampling drew on donors who were a couple of women and three men aged 18 to 49. Every donor yielded three CD4 naive, three CD4 memory, two CD8 naive and one CD8 memory plate.

CDR1 and CDR2 (germline): MRHNA, SNTAGT. Trimming took 9 bases from V and 4 from J; bases not matched to a gene: 11. The CDR3 totals 14 residues. The study, taken as a whole, reports: Shared across a few donors were around 5% of the naive CD4 clonotypes.

Sorted-subset replicate PCR reactions were performed with about 200 ng DNA, corresponding to roughly 27,000 T cell genomes. Assay: immunoSEQ multiplex PCR; the TCRdb copy retains only in-frame clones and omits some. The sample holds millions of clones; approximately 93% are singletons and the top ten take 0.39%. The rearrangement links TRBV6-4 to TRBJ2-5; 7 bases align to TRBD2. This TCR came from a young man in good health. Some clones in this sample may be carry-over from other donors' samples. Material for sequencing was naive CD4+ T cells from PBMCs. Subset: CD45RA+ positively selected. CDR3 nucleotides: TGTGCCAGTCCCTGGGAGGGGAAAACAGAGACCCAGTACTTC. Translated: CASPWEGKTETQYF.